The clone carrying this T cell receptor beta chain has just a few counts. The antigen is unknown. With V trimmed by 1 base and J by 2 bases, 5 bases remained unmatched. Germline V lookup: CDR1 SGHTA, CDR2 FQGNSA. The CDR3 is 16 residues long. This sample is part of a study of type 1 regulatory T cells. General study points: Tr1 cells had a more restricted TCR repertoire than non-Tr1 cells.

TCRdb used MiXCR to reprocess the reads, holding one entry per CDR3 protein. The sample includes 6,000 to 6,500 distinct CDR3 sequences, roughly a third of them seen just once. The clonotype was recovered from a human donor in good health. The chain couples TRBV7-2 to TRBJ2-5, with 9 nucleotides matching TRBD2. Sequenced input: cultured type 1 regulatory T (Tr1) cells, either the whole culture or a sorted fraction (not recorded which). CDR3 bases: TGTGCCAGCAGCTTAGGGGCGGGAGGGGGGCAAGAGACCCAGTACTTC. Translating gives CASSLGAGGGQETQYF.